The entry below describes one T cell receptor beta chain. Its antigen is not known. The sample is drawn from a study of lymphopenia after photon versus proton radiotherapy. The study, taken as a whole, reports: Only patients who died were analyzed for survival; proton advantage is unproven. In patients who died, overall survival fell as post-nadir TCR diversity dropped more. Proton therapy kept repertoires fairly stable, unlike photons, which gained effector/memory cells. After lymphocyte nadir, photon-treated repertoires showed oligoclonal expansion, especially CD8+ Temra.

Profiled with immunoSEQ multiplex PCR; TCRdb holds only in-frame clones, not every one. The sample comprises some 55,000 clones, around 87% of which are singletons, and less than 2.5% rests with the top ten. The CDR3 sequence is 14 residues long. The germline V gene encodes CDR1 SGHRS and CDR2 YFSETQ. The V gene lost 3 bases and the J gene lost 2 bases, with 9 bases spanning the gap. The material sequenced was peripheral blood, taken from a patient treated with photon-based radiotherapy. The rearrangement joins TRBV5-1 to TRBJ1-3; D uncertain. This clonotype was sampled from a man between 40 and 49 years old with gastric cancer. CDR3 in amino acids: CASSSERPGNTIYF. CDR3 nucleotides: TGCGCCAGCAGCTCGGAGAGACCTGGAAACACCATATATTTT.